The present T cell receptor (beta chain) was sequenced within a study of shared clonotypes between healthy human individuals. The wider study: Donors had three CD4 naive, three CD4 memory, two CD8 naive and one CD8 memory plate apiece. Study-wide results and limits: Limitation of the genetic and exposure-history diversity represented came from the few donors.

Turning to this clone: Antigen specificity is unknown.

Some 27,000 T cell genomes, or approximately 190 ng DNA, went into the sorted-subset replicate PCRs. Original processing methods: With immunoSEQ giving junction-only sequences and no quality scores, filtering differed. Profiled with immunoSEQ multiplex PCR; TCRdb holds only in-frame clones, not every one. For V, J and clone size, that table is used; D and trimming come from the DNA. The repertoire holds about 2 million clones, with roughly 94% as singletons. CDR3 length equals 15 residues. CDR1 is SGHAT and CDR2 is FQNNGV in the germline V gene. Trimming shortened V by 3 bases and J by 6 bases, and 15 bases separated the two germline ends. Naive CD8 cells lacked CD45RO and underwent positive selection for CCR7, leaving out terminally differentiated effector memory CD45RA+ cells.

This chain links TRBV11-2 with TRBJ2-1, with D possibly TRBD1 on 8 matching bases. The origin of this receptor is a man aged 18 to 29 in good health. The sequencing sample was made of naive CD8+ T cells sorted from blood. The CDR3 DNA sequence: TGTGCCAGCAGCTTCCAGGACAGGGAGGGCAATGAGCAGTTCTTC. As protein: CASSFQDREGNEQFF. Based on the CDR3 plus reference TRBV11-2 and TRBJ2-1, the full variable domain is EAGVAQSPRYKIIEKRQSVAFWCNPISGHATLYWYQQILGQGPKLLIQFQNNGVVDDSQLPKDRFSAERLKGVDSTLKIQPAKLEDSAVYLCASSFQDREGNEQFFGPGTRLTVL.